The 23 T cell receptor beta chains in this list originate from one sample, sequenced in a study of blood T cell repertoires in COVID-19. The repertoire was sequenced with immunoSEQ multiplex PCR; TCRdb's copy has only in-frame clones and lacks some. The sample includes under 200,000 clones, approximately 86% of them seen just once. Sequencing input: peripheral blood. These receptors originate from a man in his sixties with COVID-19, enrolled during active disease.

This chain connects TRBV19 to TRBJ1-5, with D perhaps TRBD1 (6 bases). The CDR3 sequence is 15 residues long. V was cut by 7 bases and J by 2 bases, with 15 bases left in between. In germline, CDR1 is LNHDA, CDR2 SQIVND (reference sequence). CDR3 nucleotides: TGTGCCAGTAATGTAGGGGGACGTGGCAATCAGCCCCAGCATTTT. Protein product: CASNVGGRGNQPQHF.

With regard to this clone: Other DNA sequences in this specimen translate into the identical CDR3. The chain is built from TRBV19 and TRBJ1-5, with 9 bases matching TRBD1. The CDR3 is 14 residues long. Per germline, CDR1 LNHDA and CDR2 SQIVND (reference sequence). V trimming: 9 bases; J trimming: 4 bases; junction bases outside the gene matches: 7. The CDR3 here is CASRDRVRNQPQHF. The CDR3 region has the DNA TGTGCCAGCAGGGACAGGGTGCGGAATCAGCCCCAGCATTTT.

The J gene is TRBJ2-1, the V gene TRBV7-6, with a weak D call TRBD1 (6 bases). V lost 3 bases and J lost 2, with 14 bases in between. The CDR3 has 16 amino acids. Germline CDR1 reads SGHVS; CDR2 reads FNYEAQ. CDR3 nucleotide sequence: TGTGCCAGCAGCTTTCGTCTGGGACAAACCTACAATGAGCAGTTCTTC. This gives the protein CASSFRLGQTYNEQFF.

Notes on this clone: Its ends do not fully match the called genes, so a read error is possible. This rearrangement joins TRBV18 to TRBJ1-2; 9 bases are a match to TRBD1. The CDR3 is 16 amino acids. Germline V lookup: CDR1 KGHSH, CDR2 LQKENI. CDR3 nucleotide sequence: TGTGCCAGCTTACCAGGGACAGGGAGAGCTAACTATGGCTACACCTTC. It is translated as CASLPGTGRANYGYTF.

The genes are TRBV19 and TRBJ2-2; D remains ambiguous. The CDR3 covers 14 residues. The V end was cut by 3 bases, the J end by 0 bases, with 5 bases between. Germline loops: CDR1 LNHDA, CDR2 SQIVND (reference sequence). CDR3 sequence: CASSIRSNTGELFF. The CDR3 DNA sequence: TGTGCCAGTAGTATCAGGTCGAACACCGGGGAGCTGTTTTTT.

This chain uses TRBV5-4 with TRBJ1-5; a possible D gene is TRBD1 (5 bases). CDR1 is SGHNT and CDR2 is YYREEE in the germline V gene (reference sequence). This CDR3 region has 13 residues. Trimming pared 4 bases from V and 5 bases from J, leaving 10 bases between. CDR3 nucleotides: TGTGCCAGCAGCGCCGACAGTGATCAGCCCCAGCATTTT. Translating it yields CASSADSDQPQHF.

The CDR3 sequence is CASSLLAGENNEQFF. The CDR3 nucleotides read TGTGCCAGCAGCCTCCTAGCGGGAGAGAACAATGAGCAGTTCTTC. This chain connects TRBV28 to TRBJ2-1, with TRBD2 matching over 10 bases. The CDR3 is made up of 15 amino acids. From germline, CDR1 is MDHEN and CDR2 SYDVKM. V trimming: 6 bases; J trimming: 5 bases; junction bases outside the gene matches: 7.

The V call is TRBV15, the J call TRBJ1-4; possibly TRBD1 for D (5 bases). This CDR3 is 14 amino acids long. Germline-derived CDR1 and CDR2 are LNHNV and YYDKDF (reference sequence). V lost 3 bases and J 7 bases, leaving 12 bases between the germline ends. This CDR3 is CATSSPMGGEKLFF. The CDR3 nucleotides are TGTGCCACCAGCAGCCCAATGGGGGGTGAAAAACTGTTTTTT.

V and J are TRBV9 and TRBJ1-3; D uncertain. CDR1 and CDR2 from the germline V gene are SGDLS and YYNGEE. CDR3 size: 13 residues. V lost 4 bases and J 4 bases, leaving 9 bases between the germline ends. CDR3 coding DNA: TGTGCCAGCAGCCGTAGTTGGGGAAACACCATATATTTT. Amino acid sequence: CASSRSWGNTIYF.

The CDR3 is CATSDRGADYGYTF. The CDR3 bases are TGTGCCACCAGTGATCGGGGGGCAGACTATGGCTACACCTTC. V usage is TRBV24-1 and J usage is TRBJ1-2; D is perhaps TRBD1 (6 bases). Looked up from germline, CDR1 is KGHDR and CDR2 is SFDVKD. The CDR3 extends over 14 amino acids. V was shortened by 3 bases and J by 3 bases, with 10 bases between the two germline ends.

The chain combines TRBV25-1 with TRBJ2-1, with TRBD1 as a possible D gene (5 bases). Per germline, CDR1 MGHDK and CDR2 SYGVNS. Trimming took off 4 bases at V and 10 bases at J, with 5 bases between the two ends. The CDR3 is 10 residues long. CDR3 in DNA: TGTGCCAGCAGTGCAGGGGAGCAGTTCTTC. It yields the protein CASSAGEQFF.

The chain couples TRBV30 to TRBJ1-1; D may be TRBD1 (6 bases). Germline CDR1 GTSNPN, CDR2 SVGIG (reference sequence). This CDR3 has 13 residues. V shed 4 bases and J shed 2 bases, with 11 bases lying between them. The CDR3 here is CAWTWTANTEAFF. The CDR3 DNA follows: TGTGCCTGGACCTGGACAGCAAACACTGAAGCTTTCTTT.

The chain couples TRBV4-3 to TRBJ1-2; TRBD1 aligns across 8 bases. The germline gives CDR1 LGHNA, CDR2 YSLEER. The CDR3 length is 15 residues. Losses at the gene ends were 4 bases for V and 6 bases for J; bases not matched to a gene: 10. The CDR3 DNA is TGCGCCAGCAGCCCAGAGTGGCAGGGGGCGGATGGCTACACCTTC. Protein sequence: CASSPEWQGADGYTF.

The rearrangement links TRBV7-9 to TRBJ1-1, with 8 positions matching TRBD1. With 7 bases clipped from V and 6 bases from J, the junction kept 10 bases outside the gene matches. The CDR3 is made up of 14 amino acids. CDR1 and CDR2 from the germline V gene are SEHNR and FQNEAQ (reference sequence). The CDR3 coding sequence is TGTGCCAGCACCCCGGACAGGGATGCCCCTGAAGCTTTCTTT. This gives the protein CASTPDRDAPEAFF.

On this clone: The sample carries other DNA sequences with the same CDR3. This chain uses TRBV6-2 or TRBV6-3 with TRBJ2-7; 9 nucleotides agree with TRBD2. Germline assignment: CDR1 MNHEY and CDR2 SVGEGT. The CDR3 loop spans 14 amino acids. Trimming removed 5 bases from V and 0 bases from J; junction bases left unmatched: 2. CDR3 region: CASSTTSGSYEQYF. The CDR3 DNA is TGTGCCAGCAGTACGACTAGCGGCTCCTACGAGCAGTACTTC.

The chain recombines TRBV9 with TRBJ2-1, with D uncertain. Trimming cost V 4 bases and J 2 bases, with 4 bases left between them. The CDR3 is 12 residues long. Germline V CDR1 and CDR2: SGDLS, YYNGEE. CDR3 nucleotides: TGTGCCAGCAGCCTAACCTACAATGAGCAGTTCTTC. Protein sequence: CASSLTYNEQFF. Combining the CDR3 with reference TRBV9 and TRBJ2-1 gives the whole variable domain DSGVTQTPKHLITATGQRVTLRCSPRSGDLSVYWYQQSLDQGLQFLIQYYNGEERAKGNILERFSAQQFPDLHSELNLSSLELGDSALYFCASSLTYNEQFFGPGTRLTVL.

The chain joins TRBV5-1 to TRBJ2-5; D gene unclear. Germline V CDR1 and CDR2: SGHRS, YFSETQ. V was shortened by 1 base and J by 5 bases, with 9 bases between the two germline ends. The CDR3 has 13 residues. The CDR3 DNA follows: TGCGCCAGCAGCTTGAGTGATCGGGAGACCCAGTACTTC. As protein: CASSLSDRETQYF.

The chain links TRBV7-8 to TRBJ1-1; D is perhaps TRBD1 (5 bases). The CDR3 extends over 16 amino acids. Germline V gene data show CDR1 as SGHVS and CDR2 as FQNEAQ. The V end lost 3 bases, the J end lost 0 bases, and 14 bases lay between the germline ends. The CDR3 coding sequence is TGTGCCAGCAGCTTGGTGACAGTTCAAATGAACACTGAAGCTTTCTTT. Its protein is CASSLVTVQMNTEAFF.

This rearrangement joins TRBV4-2 to TRBJ1-4, with D possibly TRBD1 on 5 matching bases. Germline V CDR1 and CDR2: LGHNA, YNFKEQ. The V and J ends lost 4 bases and 0 bases respectively, with 6 bases between them. The CDR3 runs 14 residues. The chain's CDR3 is CASSRQSTNEKLFF. The CDR3 DNA reads as TGTGCCAGCAGCCGACAGTCAACTAATGAAAAACTGTTTTTT.

This chain joins TRBV6-5 and TRBJ1-4; D gene uncertain. This CDR3 comprises 15 residues. CDR1 MNHEY and CDR2 SVGAGI come from the germline V gene. V was clipped by 2 bases and J by 8 bases, with 15 bases between them. The CDR3: CASSYQILGTEKLFF. CDR3 DNA: TGTGCCAGCAGTTACCAGATTTTGGGCACGGAAAAACTGTTTTTT.

This chain joins TRBV5-1 and TRBJ1-2, with D unclear. The V and J ends lost 0 bases and 4 bases respectively, with 7 bases between them. There are 13 residues in the CDR3. Looked up from germline, CDR1 is SGHRS and CDR2 is YFSETQ. CDR3 sequence (DNA): TGCGCCAGCAGCTTGGGGCGGCTCTATGGCTACACCTTC. It codes for CASSLGRLYGYTF. The entire variable domain, with the rest obtained from reference TRBV5-1 and TRBJ1-2, is as follows: KAGVTQTPRYLIKTRGQQVTLSCSPISGHRSVSWYQQTPGQGLQFLFEYFSETQRNKGNFPGRFSGRQFSNSRSEMNVSTLELGDSALYLCASSLGRLYGYTFGSGTRLTVV.

The J gene is TRBJ1-1, the V gene TRBV24-1, with TRBD1 matching 8 bases. Germline CDR1 reads KGHDR; CDR2 reads SFDVKD. The CDR3 consists of 15 residues. V was pared by 10 bases and J by 5 bases, with 14 bases of the junction left unmatched. The CDR3, as DNA: TGTGCCACTCACGGACTAGGACAGGGTAATACTGAAGCTTTCTTT. It translates to CATHGLGQGNTEAFF.

This clone was seen once. The genes are TRBV9 and TRBJ2-2; 7 bases line up with TRBD1. J gave up 1 base and V 0 bases, and 3 bases lay outside the gene matches. This CDR3 has 16 residues. In germline, CDR1 is SGDLS, CDR2 YYNGEE. Written as DNA, the CDR3 is TGTGCCAGCAGCGTAGTTAGGGGGCAGAACACCGGGGAGCTGTTTTTT. Its protein product is CASSVVRGQNTGELFF.